Listed below are T cell receptor beta chains from one sample, sequenced in a study of blood T cell dynamics during melanoma immunotherapy. Profiled with immunoSEQ multiplex PCR; TCRdb holds only in-frame clones, not every one. The sample has a few thousand clones, about nine tenths seen once. The sequenced sample was blood, obtained from a patient treated with checkpoint blockade. All receptors come from a human donor with melanoma. CDR3s include the opening cysteine and the closing phenylalanine or tryptophan. The order of the fields is D gene, clone size, V gene, J gene, CDR3 DNA, CDR3 protein. The D gene is left open where the match is weak. Clone size is not always given. Where it is, it says once, few, many or a class for expanded clones.

D gene: NA; clone size: NA; V gene: TRBV5-6; J gene: TRBJ1-5; CDR3 DNA: TGTGCCAGCAGCAGGGGTGGTCAGCCCCAGCATTTT; CDR3 protein: CASSRGGQPQHF
D gene: NA; clone size: NA; V gene: TRBV10-1; J gene: TRBJ2-5; CDR3 DNA: TGCGCCAGCAGATCCAAGAGCGCCCAAGAGACCCAGTACTTC; CDR3 protein: CASRSKSAQETQYF
D gene: NA; clone size: NA; V gene: TRBV11-2; J gene: TRBJ1-1; CDR3 DNA: TGTGCCAGCAGCTTAAAGATCGGGGCCATGAACACTGAAGCTTTCTTT; CDR3 protein: CASSLKIGAMNTEAFF
D gene: TRBD1; clone size: NA; V gene: TRBV18; J gene: TRBJ2-1; CDR3 DNA: TGTGCCAGCTCCAGGGACAGTTCCTACAATGAGCAGTTCTTC; CDR3 protein: CASSRDSSYNEQFF
D gene: NA; clone size: once; V gene: TRBV2; J gene: TRBJ2-3; CDR3 DNA: TGTGCCAGCGGCGCAAATAGAGGGTTTAGCACAGATACGCAGTATTTT; CDR3 protein: CASGANRGFSTDTQYF
D gene: TRBD1; clone size: NA; V gene: TRBV5-4; J gene: TRBJ2-3; CDR3 DNA: TGTGCCAGCAGCCAGGGACAGGGTGGGCCCACAGATACGCAGTATTTT; CDR3 protein: CASSQGQGGPTDTQYF
D gene: TRBD1; clone size: NA; V gene: TRBV7-6; J gene: TRBJ2-7; CDR3 DNA: TGTGCCAGCAGCTTAGCCCCCGGGACAGGGGGAAACGAGCAGTACTTC; CDR3 protein: CASSLAPGTGGNEQYF
D gene: NA; clone size: NA; V gene: TRBV15; J gene: TRBJ2-7; CDR3 DNA: TGTGCCACCAGCAGAGTTGGCGGATCGGGATTCTACGAGCAGTACTTC; CDR3 protein: CATSRVGGSGFYEQYF
D gene: TRBD2; clone size: few; V gene: TRBV30; J gene: TRBJ2-7; CDR3 DNA: TGTGCCTGGGAAGGTCGGGACTACCGCCCCTACGAGCAGTACTTC; CDR3 protein: CAWEGRDYRPYEQYF
D gene: NA; clone size: NA; V gene: TRBV6-5; J gene: TRBJ1-3; CDR3 DNA: TGTGCCAGCAGTTACTCTTTCGACAGAGGAAACACCATATATTTT; CDR3 protein: CASSYSFDRGNTIYF
D gene: NA; clone size: NA; V gene: TRBV11-3; J gene: TRBJ2-1; CDR3 DNA: TGTGCCAGCAGCGTTATCCACAATGAGCAGTTCTTC; CDR3 protein: CASSVIHNEQFF
D gene: NA; clone size: NA; V gene: TRBV5-1; J gene: TRBJ2-1; CDR3 DNA: TGCGCCAGCAGTACCGGGTGGAGCTCCTACAATGAGCAGTTCTTC; CDR3 protein: CASSTGWSSYNEQFF
D gene: NA; clone size: NA; V gene: TRBV4-2; J gene: TRBJ1-5; CDR3 DNA: TGTGCCAGCAGCCGAGAAGCTTGGTCTCCCCAGCATTTT; CDR3 protein: CASSREAWSPQHF
D gene: NA; clone size: NA; V gene: TRBV6-1; J gene: TRBJ2-3; CDR3 DNA: TGTGCCAGCAGTAAAGTGGGATCTAGCACAGATACGCAGTATTTT; CDR3 protein: CASSKVGSSTDTQYF
D gene: TRBD2; clone size: NA; V gene: TRBV11-3; J gene: TRBJ2-5; CDR3 DNA: TGTGCCAGCACCCGAAGTATCGGCGGGAGAAGTGAGACCCAGTACTTC; CDR3 protein: CASTRSIGGRSETQYF
D gene: NA; clone size: NA; V gene: TRBV7-2; J gene: TRBJ2-7; CDR3 DNA: TGTGCCAGCAGCTTAGTGCGAGGGGATGAGCAGTACTTC; CDR3 protein: CASSLVRGDEQYF
D gene: NA; clone size: NA; V gene: TRBV7-9; J gene: TRBJ1-4; CDR3 DNA: TGTGCCAGCAACACCGTGGGGGGTATTGAAAAACTGTTTTTT; CDR3 protein: CASNTVGGIEKLFF
D gene: NA; clone size: NA; V gene: TRBV18; J gene: TRBJ1-3; CDR3 DNA: TGTGCCAGCTCACCACCCGGAGGGGATCCTGGAAACACCATATATTTT; CDR3 protein: CASSPPGGDPGNTIYF
D gene: TRBD2; clone size: NA; V gene: TRBV11-3; J gene: TRBJ2-1; CDR3 DNA: TGTGCCAGCAGCTTAGAGGGACTAGCTCGCAATGAGCAGTTCTTC; CDR3 protein: CASSLEGLARNEQFF
D gene: NA; clone size: NA; V gene: TRBV6-5; J gene: TRBJ1-6; CDR3 DNA: TGTGCCAGCAGCCAAGGCCCGGGGAAGGTGTCACCCCTCCACTTT; CDR3 protein: CASSQGPGKVSPLHF
D gene: NA; clone size: NA; V gene: TRBV7-2; J gene: TRBJ2-5; CDR3 DNA: TGTGCCAGCAGCTGGCCGTCGGAGACCCAGTACTTC; CDR3 protein: CASSWPSETQYF
D gene: TRBD2; clone size: NA; V gene: TRBV2; J gene: TRBJ2-7; CDR3 DNA: TGTGCCAGCAGACGGACTAGCGGAGGTGTCCGGGAGGCCTACGAGCAGTACTTC; CDR3 protein: CASRRTSGGVREAYEQYF
D gene: TRBD2; clone size: once; V gene: TRBV5-4; J gene: TRBJ2-1; CDR3 DNA: TGTGCCAGCAGCTTGGCCGCGACTAGCTACAGTAATGAGCAGTTCTTC; CDR3 protein: CASSLAATSYSNEQFF
D gene: NA; clone size: NA; V gene: TRBV10-3; J gene: TRBJ1-4; CDR3 DNA: TGTGCCATCAGTGAAGGGGGGCGGGACGAAAAACTGTTTTTT; CDR3 protein: CAISEGGRDEKLFF
D gene: NA; clone size: NA; V gene: TRBV6-1; J gene: TRBJ2-3; CDR3 DNA: TGTGCCAGCAGTGAAGGGGTCTGGGGCGAGCCTAGCACAGATACGCAGTATTTT; CDR3 protein: CASSEGVWGEPSTDTQYF
D gene: TRBD2; clone size: NA; V gene: TRBV10-3; J gene: TRBJ2-2; CDR3 DNA: TGTGCCATCAGTGGTATAGCGGGAGGGCCCAACACCGGGGAGCTGTTTTTT; CDR3 protein: CAISGIAGGPNTGELFF
D gene: TRBD1; clone size: NA; V gene: TRBV30; J gene: TRBJ1-2; CDR3 DNA: TGTGCCTCCAGACAGGGGTTCTATGGCTACACCTTC; CDR3 protein: CASRQGFYGYTF
D gene: TRBD2; clone size: NA; V gene: TRBV6-6; J gene: TRBJ2-1; CDR3 DNA: TGTGCCAGCAGCTCTTATAGCGGGCTTGCCCAGGATGAGCAGTTCTTC; CDR3 protein: CASSSYSGLAQDEQFF
D gene: NA; clone size: once; V gene: TRBV5-1; J gene: TRBJ2-7; CDR3 DNA: TGCGCCAGCAGCTTGGGGACAGAATACGAGCAGTACTTC; CDR3 protein: CASSLGTEYEQYF
D gene: TRBD2; clone size: NA; V gene: TRBV9; J gene: TRBJ2-1; CDR3 DNA: TGTGCCAGCAGCGGTACTAGCGGGAGCATCAATGAGCAGTTCTTC; CDR3 protein: CASSGTSGSINEQFF
D gene: NA; clone size: NA; V gene: TRBV7-9; J gene: TRBJ1-4; CDR3 DNA: TGTGCCAGCAGAGGGGACATGGCTAATGAAAAACTGTTTTTT; CDR3 protein: CASRGDMANEKLFF
D gene: NA; clone size: NA; V gene: TRBV6-5; J gene: TRBJ2-7; CDR3 DNA: TGTGCCAGCAGTTACGTCTCGACTGGATACGAGCAGTACTTC; CDR3 protein: CASSYVSTGYEQYF
D gene: NA; clone size: NA; V gene: TRBV5-1; J gene: TRBJ1-1; CDR3 DNA: TGCGCCAGCAGTCGGGGGGAGGGTGCCACTGAAGCTTTCTTT; CDR3 protein: CASSRGEGATEAFF
D gene: NA; clone size: NA; V gene: TRBV4-3; J gene: TRBJ2-6; CDR3 DNA: TGCGCCAGCAGCCAAGATACGCAGTTAGCCAACGTCCTGACTTTC; CDR3 protein: CASSQDTQLANVLTF
D gene: NA; clone size: NA; V gene: TRBV27; J gene: TRBJ2-7; CDR3 DNA: TGTGCCAGCAGTCCCGAATGGTCCTACGAGCAGTACTTC; CDR3 protein: CASSPEWSYEQYF
D gene: NA; clone size: NA; V gene: TRBV7-2; J gene: TRBJ1-1; CDR3 DNA: TGTGCCAGCAGCCCAGGACCGAACCCCAACACTGAAGCTTTCTTT; CDR3 protein: CASSPGPNPNTEAFF
D gene: TRBD1; clone size: NA; V gene: TRBV5-6; J gene: TRBJ1-2; CDR3 DNA: TGTGCCAGCAGCGCTGGACAGGTCTATGGCTACACCTTC; CDR3 protein: CASSAGQVYGYTF
D gene: NA; clone size: NA; V gene: TRBV6-5; J gene: TRBJ2-5; CDR3 DNA: TGTGCCAGCAGTCGGGACCGTCAACAGACCCAGTACTTC; CDR3 protein: CASSRDRQQTQYF
D gene: NA; clone size: few; V gene: TRBV5-4; J gene: TRBJ2-2; CDR3 DNA: TGTGCCAGCAGTCGGGGGGCGGACACCGGGGAGCTGTTTTTT; CDR3 protein: CASSRGADTGELFF
D gene: NA; clone size: NA; V gene: TRBV7-9; J gene: TRBJ2-3; CDR3 DNA: TGTGCCAGCAGCTTAGTACTAGGGGCAGATACGCAGTATTTT; CDR3 protein: CASSLVLGADTQYF
D gene: TRBD1; clone size: NA; V gene: TRBV13; J gene: TRBJ1-5; CDR3 DNA: TGTGCCAGCAGGGACGGGACAGGCTATCAGCCCCAGCATTTT; CDR3 protein: CASRDGTGYQPQHF
D gene: TRBD2; clone size: NA; V gene: TRBV7-2; J gene: TRBJ2-7; CDR3 DNA: TGTGCCAGCAGCTTAGATGGGAGGGCCTACGAGCAGTACTTC; CDR3 protein: CASSLDGRAYEQYF
D gene: NA; clone size: NA; V gene: TRBV29-1; J gene: TRBJ2-1; CDR3 DNA: TGCAGCGTGGACAGACAGATCTACAATGAGCAGTTCTTC; CDR3 protein: CSVDRQIYNEQFF
D gene: TRBD2; clone size: few; V gene: TRBV5-1; J gene: TRBJ2-5; CDR3 DNA: TGCGCCAGCAGCTTAAATAGCGGGATGGGGGAGACCCAGTACTTC; CDR3 protein: CASSLNSGMGETQYF
D gene: NA; clone size: NA; V gene: TRBV29-1; J gene: TRBJ2-3; CDR3 DNA: TGCAGCGTTGATACCTCAGGAGGGACAGATACGCAGTATTTT; CDR3 protein: CSVDTSGGTDTQYF
D gene: NA; clone size: once; V gene: TRBV21-1; J gene: TRBJ2-1; CDR3 DNA: TGTGCCAGAGACGGCCGGGACTCCGGAGGGTCGGATGAGCAGTTCTTC; CDR3 protein: CARDGRDSGGSDEQFF
D gene: NA; clone size: NA; V gene: TRBV10-3; J gene: TRBJ2-7; CDR3 DNA: TGTGCCATCAGTGAGCCACTTAGCGTGAGCTCCTACGAGCAGTACTTC; CDR3 protein: CAISEPLSVSSYEQYF
D gene: TRBD1; clone size: NA; V gene: TRBV7-2; J gene: TRBJ2-7; CDR3 DNA: TGTGCCAGCAGCGAGGGACAGCGGCACGAGCAGTACTTC; CDR3 protein: CASSEGQRHEQYF